This T cell receptor (beta chain) was documented in a study of OX40 agonist ivuxolimab in advanced cancers. Study background: Those enrolled were 82.7% male, with a mean age of roughly 60 years and ages from 23 to 79.

Germline CDR1 is SGHKS and CDR2 is YYEKEE (reference sequence). Trimming pared 3 bases from V and 1 base from J, leaving 10 bases between. The CDR3 has 14 residues. Libraries were prepared by immunoSEQ multiplex PCR; TCRdb keeps only in-frame clonotypes and omits some of them. The data show tens of thousands of clones, around nine tenths seen once. Specimen: CD4+ or CD8+ T cells sorted from blood, collected in a trial of the OX40 agonist ivuxolimab. The receptor comes from an adult with an advanced solid tumor such as melanoma, head and neck, liver or kidney cancer. The genes are TRBV5-5 and TRBJ2-5; tentatively, D is TRBD1 or TRBD2 (5 bases each). This CDR3 reads CASSYPGTQETQYF. In nucleotides, the CDR3 is TGTGCCAGCAGCTACCCCGGGACCCAAGAGACCCAGTACTTC.